Following are 3 T cell receptor beta chains from one sample sequenced in a study of blood T cell repertoires in COVID-19. The table came from immunoSEQ multiplex PCR; TCRdb's copy has only in-frame clones and leaves some out. The sample holds 110,000 or so clones, roughly 80% seen once. Sequenced: peripheral blood. The source is a woman in her thirties or forties with acute or convalescent COVID-19.

CDR3 loop: CASSRGQGSVAETQYF. CDR3 nucleotides: TGTGCCAGCAGCCGGGGACAGGGGTCCGTTGCAGAGACCCAGTACTTC. This sequence joins TRBV14 and TRBJ2-5; 10 bases are shared with TRBD1. This CDR3 is built from 16 residues. Per the germline V gene, CDR1 is SGHDN and CDR2 is FVKESK. Losses at the gene ends were 4 bases for V and 4 bases for J; bases not matched to a gene: 9. Full variable domain (remainder filled in from reference TRBV14 and TRBJ2-5): EAGVTQFPSHSVIEKGQTVTLRCDPISGHDNLYWYRRVMGKEIKFLLHFVKESKQDESGMPNNRFLAERTGGTYSTLKVQPAELEDSGVYFCASSRGQGSVAETQYFGPGTRLLVL.

This sequence joins TRBV11-3 and TRBJ2-1; 10 positions match TRBD2. V gave up 5 bases and J gave up 4 bases; unmatched junction bases: 5. The CDR3 is 15 amino acids. Germline CDR1 is SGHNT and CDR2 is YENEEA. The DNA of the CDR3 is TGTGCCAGCAGCCCTACTAGCGGGGCGTACAATGAGCAGTTCTTC. Protein product: CASSPTSGAYNEQFF.

V gene TRBV5-1 combines with J gene TRBJ1-1, with D hard to call. Trimming shortened V by 4 bases and J by 1 base, and 23 bases separated the two germline ends. In germline, CDR1 is SGHRS, CDR2 YFSETQ. The CDR3 has 18 amino acids. The CDR3 nucleotides are TGCGCCAGCAGCCGAGAGGAGTACTCTGGGAGAGCGAACACTGAAGCTTTCTTT. This codes for CASSREEYSGRANTEAFF.